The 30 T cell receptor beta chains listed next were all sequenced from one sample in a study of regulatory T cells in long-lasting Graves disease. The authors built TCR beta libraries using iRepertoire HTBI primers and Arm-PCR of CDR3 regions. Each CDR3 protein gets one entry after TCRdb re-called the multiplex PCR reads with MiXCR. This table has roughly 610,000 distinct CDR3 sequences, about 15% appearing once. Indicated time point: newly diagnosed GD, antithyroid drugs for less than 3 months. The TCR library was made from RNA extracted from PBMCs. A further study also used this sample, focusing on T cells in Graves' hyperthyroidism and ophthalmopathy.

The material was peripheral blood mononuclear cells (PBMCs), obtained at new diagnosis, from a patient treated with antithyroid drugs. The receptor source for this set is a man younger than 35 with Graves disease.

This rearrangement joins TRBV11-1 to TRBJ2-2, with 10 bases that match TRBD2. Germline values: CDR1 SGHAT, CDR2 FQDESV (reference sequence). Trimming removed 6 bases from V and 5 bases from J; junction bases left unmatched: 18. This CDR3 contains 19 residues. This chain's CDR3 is CASSDIPPLAGAWTGELFF. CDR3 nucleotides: TGTGCCAGCAGTGATATCCCTCCCCTAGCGGGAGCATGGACCGGGGAGCTGTTTTTT.

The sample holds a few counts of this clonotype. In DNA form, the CDR3 reads TGTGCCAGCAGTTTAACGCCACGGTCGCGGGGTTCACCCCTCCACTTT. It translates to CASSLTPRSRGSPLHF. The chain uses TRBV27 and TRBJ1-6; D is ambiguous. CDR1 MNHEY and CDR2 SMNVEV come from the germline V gene (reference sequence). V gave up 2 bases and J gave up 9 bases, with 17 bases separating them. This CDR3 is built from 16 residues.

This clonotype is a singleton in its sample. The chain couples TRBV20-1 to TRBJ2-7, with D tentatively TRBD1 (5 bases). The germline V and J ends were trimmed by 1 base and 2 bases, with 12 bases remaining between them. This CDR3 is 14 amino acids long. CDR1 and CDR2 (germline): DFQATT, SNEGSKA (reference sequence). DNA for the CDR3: TGCAGTGCTAGAGTCCCCAGGGTCCCCTACGAGCAGTACTTC. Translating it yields CSARVPRVPYEQYF.

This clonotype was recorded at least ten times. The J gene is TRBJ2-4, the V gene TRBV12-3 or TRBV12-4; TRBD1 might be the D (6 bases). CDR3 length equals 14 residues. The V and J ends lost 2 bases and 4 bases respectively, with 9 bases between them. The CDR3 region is CASSLRTVKNIQYF. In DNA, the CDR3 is TGTGCCAGCAGTTTACGGACAGTAAAAAACATTCAGTACTTC.

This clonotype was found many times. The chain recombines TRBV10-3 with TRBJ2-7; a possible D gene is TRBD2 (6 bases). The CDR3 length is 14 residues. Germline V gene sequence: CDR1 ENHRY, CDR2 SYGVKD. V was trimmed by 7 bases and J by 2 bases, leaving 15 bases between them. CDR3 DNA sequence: TGTGCCATCAACGTGGGGGGTTATGCCTACGAGCAGTACTTC. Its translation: CAINVGGYAYEQYF.

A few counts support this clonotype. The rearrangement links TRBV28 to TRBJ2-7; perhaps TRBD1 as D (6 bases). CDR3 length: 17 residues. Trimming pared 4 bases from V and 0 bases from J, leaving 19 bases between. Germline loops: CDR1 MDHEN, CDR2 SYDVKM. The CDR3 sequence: CASSSLPGALPSYEQYF. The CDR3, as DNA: TGTGCCAGCAGTTCCCTTCCAGGGGCTCTTCCCTCCTACGAGCAGTACTTC.

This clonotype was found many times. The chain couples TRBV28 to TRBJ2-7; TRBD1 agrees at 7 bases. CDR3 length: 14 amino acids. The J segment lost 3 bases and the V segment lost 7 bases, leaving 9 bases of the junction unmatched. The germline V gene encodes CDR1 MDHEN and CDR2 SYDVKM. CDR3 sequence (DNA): TGTGCCAGCAAGGGCAGGGGGTACTACTACGAGCAGTACTTC. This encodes CASKGRGYYYEQYF.

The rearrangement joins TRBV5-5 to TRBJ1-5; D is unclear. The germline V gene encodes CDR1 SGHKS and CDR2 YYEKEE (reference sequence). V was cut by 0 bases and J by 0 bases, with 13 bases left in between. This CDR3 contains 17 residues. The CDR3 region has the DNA TGTGCCAGCAGCTTGGAATTGTTGGTTTTTAGCAATCAGCCCCAGCATTTT. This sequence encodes CASSLELLVFSNQPQHF.

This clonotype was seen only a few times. CDR3 sequence (DNA): TGCAGCGTTCACGGGACCTATGGCTACACCTTC. It translates to CSVHGTYGYTF. This chain links TRBV29-1 with TRBJ1-2; possibly TRBD1 for D (5 bases). With 5 bases removed from V and 4 bases from J, the gap between germline ends came to 8 bases. This CDR3 has 11 amino acids. The V gene's germline CDR1 is SQVTM and CDR2 ANQGSEA.

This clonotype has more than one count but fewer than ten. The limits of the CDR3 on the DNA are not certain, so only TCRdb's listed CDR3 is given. The CDR3 protein is CASSEGLSGREQFF. This sequence joins TRBV7-2 and TRBJ2-1; the D call in the table, TRBD1, was not verified against the DNA. Ends included, the CDR3 has 14 residues. Germline assignment: CDR1 SGHTA and CDR2 FQGNSA.

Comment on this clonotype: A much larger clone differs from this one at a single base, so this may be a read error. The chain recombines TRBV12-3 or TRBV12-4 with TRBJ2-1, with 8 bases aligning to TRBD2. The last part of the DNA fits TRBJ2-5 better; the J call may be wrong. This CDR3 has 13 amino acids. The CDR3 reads CACTKAGVETQYF. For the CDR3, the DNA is TGTGCCTGCACCAAAGCGGGAGTTGAGACCCAGTACTTC.

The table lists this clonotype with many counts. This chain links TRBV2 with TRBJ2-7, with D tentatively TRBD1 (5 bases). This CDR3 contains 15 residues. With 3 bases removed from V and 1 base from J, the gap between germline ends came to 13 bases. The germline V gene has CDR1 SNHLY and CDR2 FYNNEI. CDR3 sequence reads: CASSDRQGVSYEQYF. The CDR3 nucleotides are TGTGCCAGCAGTGATCGGCAGGGTGTTTCCTACGAGCAGTACTTC.

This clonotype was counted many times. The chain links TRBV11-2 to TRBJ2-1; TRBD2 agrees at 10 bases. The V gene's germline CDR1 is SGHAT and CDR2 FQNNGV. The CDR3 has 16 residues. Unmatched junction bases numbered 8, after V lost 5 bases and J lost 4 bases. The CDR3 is CASSLRTSGGYNEQFF. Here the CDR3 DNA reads TGTGCCAGCAGCCTCCGGACTAGCGGAGGTTACAATGAGCAGTTCTTC.

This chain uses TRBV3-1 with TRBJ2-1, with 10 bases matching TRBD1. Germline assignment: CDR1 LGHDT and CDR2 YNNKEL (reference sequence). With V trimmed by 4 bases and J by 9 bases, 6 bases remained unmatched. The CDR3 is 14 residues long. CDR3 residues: CASSPRQGAGEQFF. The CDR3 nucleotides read TGTGCCAGCAGCCCTAGACAGGGGGCAGGTGAGCAGTTCTTC.

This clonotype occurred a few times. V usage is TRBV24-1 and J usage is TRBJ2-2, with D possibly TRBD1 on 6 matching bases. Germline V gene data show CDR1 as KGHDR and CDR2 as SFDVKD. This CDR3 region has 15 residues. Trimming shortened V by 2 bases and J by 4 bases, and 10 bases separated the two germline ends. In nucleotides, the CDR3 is TGTGCCACCAGTGATTCCCTGGACAGCACCGGGGAGCTGTTTTTT. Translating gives CATSDSLDSTGELFF.

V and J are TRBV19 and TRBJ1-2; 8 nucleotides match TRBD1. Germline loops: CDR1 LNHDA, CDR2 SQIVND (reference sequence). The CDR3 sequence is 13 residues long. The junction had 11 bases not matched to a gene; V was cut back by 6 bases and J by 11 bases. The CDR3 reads CASRPSGQAIYTF. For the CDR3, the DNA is TGTGCCAGTAGACCCTCGGGACAGGCCATTTACACCTTC.

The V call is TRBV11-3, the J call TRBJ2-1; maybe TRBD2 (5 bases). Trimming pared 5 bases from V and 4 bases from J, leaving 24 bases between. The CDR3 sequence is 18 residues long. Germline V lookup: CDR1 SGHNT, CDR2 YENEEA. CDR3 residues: CASSTARAIPGGYNEQFF. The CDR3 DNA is TGTGCCAGCAGCACCGCACGGGCAATCCCAGGCGGGTACAATGAGCAGTTCTTC. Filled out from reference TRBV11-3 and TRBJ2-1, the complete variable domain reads EAGVVQSPRYKIIEKKQPVAFWCNPISGHNTLYWYLQNLGQGPELLIRYENEEAVDDSQLPKDRFSAERLKGVDSTLKIQPAELGDSAVYLCASSTARAIPGGYNEQFFGPGTRLTVL.

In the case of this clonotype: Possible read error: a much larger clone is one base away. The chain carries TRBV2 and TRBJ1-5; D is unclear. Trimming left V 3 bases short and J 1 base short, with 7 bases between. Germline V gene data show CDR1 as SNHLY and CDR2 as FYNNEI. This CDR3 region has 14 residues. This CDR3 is CASSEGWSNQPQHF. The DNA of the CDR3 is TGTGCCAGCAGTGAGGGTTGGAGCAATCAGCCCCAGCATTTT.

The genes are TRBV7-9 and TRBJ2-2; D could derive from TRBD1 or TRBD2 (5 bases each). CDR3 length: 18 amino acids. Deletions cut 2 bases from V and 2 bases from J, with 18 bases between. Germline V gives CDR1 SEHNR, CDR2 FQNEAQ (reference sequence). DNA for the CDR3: TGTGCCAGCAGCTTAAATCTCCTAGGGACGGTTAACACCGGGGAGCTGTTTTTT. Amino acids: CASSLNLLGTVNTGELFF. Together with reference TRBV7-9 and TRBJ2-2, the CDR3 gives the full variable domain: DTGVSQNPRHKITKRGQNVTFRCDPISEHNRLYWYRQTLGQGPEFLTYFQNEAQLEKSRLLSDRFSAERPKGSFSTLEIQRTEQGDSAMYLCASSLNLLGTVNTGELFFGEGSRLTVL.

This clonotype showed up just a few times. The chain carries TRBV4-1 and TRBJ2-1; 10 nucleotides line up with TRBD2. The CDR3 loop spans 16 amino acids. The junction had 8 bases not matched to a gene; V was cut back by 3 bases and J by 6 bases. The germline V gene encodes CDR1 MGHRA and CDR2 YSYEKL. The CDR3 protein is CASSQKTSGYFNEQFF. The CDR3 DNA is TGCGCCAGCAGCCAGAAGACTAGCGGGTATTTCAATGAGCAGTTCTTC.

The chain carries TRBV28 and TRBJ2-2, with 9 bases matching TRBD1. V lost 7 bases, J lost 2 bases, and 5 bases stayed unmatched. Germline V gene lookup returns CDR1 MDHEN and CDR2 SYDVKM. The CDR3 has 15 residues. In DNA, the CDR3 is TGTGCCAGCACCCGGGACAGGGTTAACACCGGGGAGCTGTTTTTT. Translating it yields CASTRDRVNTGELFF.

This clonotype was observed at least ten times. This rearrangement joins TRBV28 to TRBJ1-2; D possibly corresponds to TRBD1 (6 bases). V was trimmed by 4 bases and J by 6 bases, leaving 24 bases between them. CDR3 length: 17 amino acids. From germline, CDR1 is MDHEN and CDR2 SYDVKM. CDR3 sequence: CASSSLLGQPGLNGYTF. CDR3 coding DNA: TGTGCCAGCAGTTCCCTTCTTGGACAGCCTGGTCTAAATGGCTACACCTTC.

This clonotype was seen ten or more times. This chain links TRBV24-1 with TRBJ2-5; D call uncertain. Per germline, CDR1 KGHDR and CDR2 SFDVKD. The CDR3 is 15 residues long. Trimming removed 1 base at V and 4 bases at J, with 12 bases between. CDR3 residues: CATSDLGSRGETQYF. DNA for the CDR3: TGTGCCACCAGTGATTTAGGCAGTAGAGGAGAGACCCAGTACTTC.

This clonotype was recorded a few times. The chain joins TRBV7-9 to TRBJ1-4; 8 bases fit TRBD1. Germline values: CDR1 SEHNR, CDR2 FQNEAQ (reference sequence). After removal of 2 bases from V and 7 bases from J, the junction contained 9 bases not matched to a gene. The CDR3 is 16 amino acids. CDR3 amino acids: CASSLTASGGSEKLFF. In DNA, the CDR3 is TGTGCCAGCAGCTTAACGGCGTCAGGGGGCAGTGAAAAACTGTTTTTT.

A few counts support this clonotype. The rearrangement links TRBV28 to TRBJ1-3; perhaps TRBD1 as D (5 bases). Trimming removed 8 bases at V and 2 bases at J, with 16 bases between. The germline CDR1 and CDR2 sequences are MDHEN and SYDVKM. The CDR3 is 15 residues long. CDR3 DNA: TGTGCCAGCGAGGCGCAGGGTATGGCTGGAAACACCATATATTTT. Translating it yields CASEAQGMAGNTIYF.

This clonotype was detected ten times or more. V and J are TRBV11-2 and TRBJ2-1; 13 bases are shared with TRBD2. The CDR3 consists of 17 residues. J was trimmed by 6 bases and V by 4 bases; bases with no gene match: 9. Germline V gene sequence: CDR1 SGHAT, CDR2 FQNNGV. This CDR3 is CASSSRGLAGAGNEQFF. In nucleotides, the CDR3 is TGTGCCAGCAGCTCGCGTGGACTAGCGGGAGCGGGCAATGAGCAGTTCTTC.

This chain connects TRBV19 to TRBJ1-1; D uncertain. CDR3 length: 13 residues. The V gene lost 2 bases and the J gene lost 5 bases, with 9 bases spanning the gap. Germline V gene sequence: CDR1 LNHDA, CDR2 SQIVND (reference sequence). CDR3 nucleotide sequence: TGTGCCAGTAGTATACGGTCACAGACTGAAGCTTTCTTT. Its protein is CASSIRSQTEAFF.

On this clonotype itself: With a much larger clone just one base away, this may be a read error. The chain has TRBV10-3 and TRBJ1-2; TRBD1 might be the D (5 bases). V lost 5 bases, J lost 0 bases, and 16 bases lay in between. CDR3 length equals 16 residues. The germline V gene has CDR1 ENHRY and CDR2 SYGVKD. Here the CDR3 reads CAISTLTGSPNYGYTF. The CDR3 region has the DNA TGTGCCATCAGTACCCTAACAGGATCCCCTAACTATGGCTACACCTTC.

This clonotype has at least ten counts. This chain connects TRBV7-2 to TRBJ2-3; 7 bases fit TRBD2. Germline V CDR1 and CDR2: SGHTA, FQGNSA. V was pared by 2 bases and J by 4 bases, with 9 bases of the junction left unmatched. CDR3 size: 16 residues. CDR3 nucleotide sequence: TGTGCCAGCAGCTTAAATGGGAGGGGAGTCTCAGATACGCAGTATTTT. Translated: CASSLNGRGVSDTQYF.

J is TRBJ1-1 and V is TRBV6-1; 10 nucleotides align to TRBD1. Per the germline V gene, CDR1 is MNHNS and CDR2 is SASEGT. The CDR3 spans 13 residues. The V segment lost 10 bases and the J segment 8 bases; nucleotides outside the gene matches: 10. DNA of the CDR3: TGTGCCACCGTCCGGGACAGGGGCGTAGAAGCTTTCTTT. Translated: CATVRDRGVEAFF.